The subject of this entry is one T cell receptor beta chain. Its target is not known. Researchers ran the PCR with 60 Vbeta and 13 Jbeta primers. Libraries were prepared by immunoSEQ multiplex PCR; TCRdb keeps only in-frame clonotypes and omits some of them. Of around 200,000 clones listed, 60% to 80% are singletons. At collection, donors were nominally healthy, but unrecorded immune exposures were probable. Germline-derived CDR1 and CDR2 are SGHRS and YFSETQ. J lost 4 bases, V lost 4 bases, and 5 bases had no gene match. This CDR3 has 15 amino acids. The data stem from a study of cytomegalovirus exposure and HLA in healthy donors. Whole-study context: Previous work identified roughly 120 million unique TCR beta sequences from some 170 million T cells.

Study-level results: A later analysis appeared to link common viral pathogens to several of the most significant clusters. HLA allele associations emerged for 15,000 to 20,000 TCR beta sequences in a later analysis, at 0.05 false discovery rate.

The sequenced material came from PBMCs. The chain employs TRBV5-1 and TRBJ2-1; 10 nucleotides match TRBD1. The TCR sequence derives from a man aged 18 to 30 in good health and CMV-seronegative. For the CDR3, the DNA is TGCGCCAGCAGCCTTGGACAGGGGGAATACAATGAGCAGTTCTTC. Protein product: CASSLGQGEYNEQFF.